The clone carrying this TCR beta chain was counted a single time. Its specificity is unknown. Germline values: CDR1 SGHVS, CDR2 FNYEAQ. The V end was cut by 3 bases, the J end by 1 base, with 9 bases between. CDR3 length: 14 residues. The sample originates from a study of T cell repertoires in cytomegalovirus infection. Turning to the study itself: Carrying CMV and the relevant HLA type showed in public TCR beta signatures.

Study-wide results and caveats: Carriers of CMV plus the relevant HLA were identified by cumulative public TCR beta family frequency. CMV-specific TCR beta clonotypes restricted by HLA-C dominated the ex vivo response.

One entry per CDR3 protein results from TCRdb running MiXCR on the reads. The sample includes about 570,000 distinct CDR3 sequences, about 40% of them seen just once. The TCR was taken from a human donor in good health (CMV status not recorded). Some clones in this sample may be carry-over from other donors' samples. This sample comprised cultured PBMCs, obtained from culture after CMV antigen stimulation. The chain links TRBV7-6 to TRBJ1-1; D might be TRBD1 (6 bases). In DNA form, the CDR3 reads TGTGCCAGCAGCTTGTGGGGGCCGAACACTGAAGCTTTCTTT. Protein sequence: CASSLWGPNTEAFF. The whole variable domain, filled in from reference TRBV7-6 and TRBJ1-1, reads GAGVSQSPRYKVTKRGQDVALRCDPISGHVSLYWYRQALGQGPEFLTYFNYEAQQDKSGLPNDRFSAERPEGSISTLTIQRTEQRDSAMYRCASSLWGPNTEAFFGQGTRLTVV.